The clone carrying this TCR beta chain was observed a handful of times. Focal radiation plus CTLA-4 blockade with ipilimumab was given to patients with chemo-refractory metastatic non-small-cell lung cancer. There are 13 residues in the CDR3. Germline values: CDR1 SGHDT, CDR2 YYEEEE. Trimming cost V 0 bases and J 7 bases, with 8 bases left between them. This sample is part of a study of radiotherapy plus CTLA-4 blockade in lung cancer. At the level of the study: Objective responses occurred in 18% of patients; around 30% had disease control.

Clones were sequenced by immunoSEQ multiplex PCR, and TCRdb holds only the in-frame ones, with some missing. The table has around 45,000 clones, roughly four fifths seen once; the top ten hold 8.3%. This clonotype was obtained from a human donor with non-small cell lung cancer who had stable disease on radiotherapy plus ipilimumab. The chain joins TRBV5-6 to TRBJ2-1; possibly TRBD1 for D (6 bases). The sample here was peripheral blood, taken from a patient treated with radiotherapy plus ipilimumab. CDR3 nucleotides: TGTGCCAGCAGCTTGGACCAGGGGAATGAGCAGTTCTTC. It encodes CASSLDQGNEQFF.